These 32 T cell receptor beta chains originate from one sample sequenced in a study of blood T cell repertoires in COVID-19. The assay was immunoSEQ multiplex PCR, and TCRdb's table has in-frame clones only and misses some. The sample shows about 240,000 clones, roughly four fifths of them seen only once. The sample was peripheral blood. The receptors here all came from a woman aged 55 to 70 with active or convalescent COVID-19.

The chain uses TRBV12-3 or TRBV12-4 and TRBJ2-2; D is perhaps TRBD1 (5 bases). The CDR3 runs 13 residues. V was pared by 7 bases and J by 1 base, with 7 bases between. DNA of the CDR3: TGTGCCAGCAATCAGGGGAACACCGGGGAGCTGTTTTTT. Translation: CASNQGNTGELFF.

The chain combines TRBV3-1 (or the pseudogene TRBV3-2) with TRBJ1-1; TRBD1 might be the D (6 bases). Looked up from germline, CDR1 is LGHDT and CDR2 is YNNKEL (reference sequence). Trimming removed 3 bases from V and 6 bases from J, with 14 bases in between. The CDR3 contains 14 residues. CDR3 in amino acids: CASSQRSGGSEAFF. DNA of the CDR3: TGTGCCAGCAGCCAGCGGAGTGGGGGCTCTGAAGCTTTCTTT.

The V call is TRBV7-6, the J call TRBJ2-2; 11 bases are a match to TRBD2. The length of the CDR3 is 16 residues. The V and J ends lost 4 bases and 4 bases, in that order; junction bases with no gene match: 5. Germline V gives CDR1 SGHVS, CDR2 FNYEAQ. The CDR3 here is CASSWALAGGTGELFF. The CDR3 DNA is TGTGCCAGCAGCTGGGCCCTAGCGGGGGGCACCGGGGAGCTGTTTTTT.

This clone was counted a few times. The chain has TRBV5-4 and TRBJ2-7; D is unresolved. V lost 1 base and J 0 bases, leaving 8 bases between the germline ends. CDR1 SGHNT and CDR2 YYREEE come from the germline V gene (reference sequence). The CDR3 covers 14 residues. The CDR3 protein is CASSLTESSYEQYF. DNA of the CDR3: TGTGCCAGCAGCTTGACAGAAAGCTCCTACGAGCAGTACTTC.

Written as DNA, the CDR3 is TGTGCCATCCTCCGACTAGCGGGATCAGATACGCAGTATTTT. It translates to CAILRLAGSDTQYF. The chain recombines TRBV6-5 with TRBJ2-3, with 11 bases lining up with TRBD2. The V gene end was trimmed by 10 bases and the J gene end by 4 bases; junction bases not matched to a gene: 7. The CDR3 is 14 residues long. Germline values: CDR1 MNHEY, CDR2 SVGAGI.

The chain links TRBV9 to TRBJ2-5, with TRBD1 identical over 10 bases. Germline values: CDR1 SGDLS, CDR2 YYNGEE. CDR3 length equals 15 residues. V lost 1 base to trimming and J lost 4 bases; unmatched junction nucleotides: 4. CDR3 amino acids: CASSVQGDRGETQYF. CDR3 sequence (DNA): TGTGCCAGCAGCGTACAGGGGGACAGGGGAGAGACCCAGTACTTC. Supplemented by reference TRBV9 and TRBJ2-5, the full variable domain reads DSGVTQTPKHLITATGQRVTLRCSPRSGDLSVYWYQQSLDQGLQFLIQYYNGEERAKGNILERFSAQQFPDLHSELNLSSLELGDSALYFCASSVQGDRGETQYFGPGTRLLVL.

This clone was counted a few times. This chain connects TRBV5-4 to TRBJ2-3; 11 bases map to TRBD2. The CDR3 covers 17 residues. V was pared by 4 bases and J by 8 bases, with 15 bases of the junction left unmatched. CDR1 SGHNT and CDR2 YYREEE come from the germline V gene (reference sequence). The CDR3 spells CASSTRGGLAVRGTQYF. Here the CDR3 DNA reads TGTGCCAGCAGCACAAGGGGGGGACTAGCGGTTAGGGGTACGCAGTATTTT.

This clone was detected once. The V call is TRBV11-2, the J call TRBJ2-5; 9 nucleotides line up with TRBD2. With V trimmed by 2 bases and J by 5 bases, 6 bases remained unmatched. This CDR3 comprises 15 residues. Germline V gene lookup returns CDR1 SGHAT and CDR2 FQNNGV. The CDR3 DNA is TGTGCCAGCAGCTTACAGCGGGGGGAAGGGGAGACCCAGTACTTC. The encoded protein is CASSLQRGEGETQYF.

The chain couples TRBV9 to TRBJ1-1; the match to TRBD1 covers 10 bases. The germline V gene encodes CDR1 SGDLS and CDR2 YYNGEE. The trim removed 4 bases at V and 7 bases at J, leaving 10 bases unmatched. The CDR3 sequence is 15 residues long. The CDR3 DNA reads TGTGCCAGCAGCACTCGGACAGGGGGGGTCTATGAAGCTTTCTTT. It yields the protein CASSTRTGGVYEAFF.

The CDR3: CASSSGESYGYTF. In DNA, the CDR3 is TGTGCCAGCAGCTCCGGGGAGAGCTATGGCTACACCTTC. This chain joins TRBV11-1 and TRBJ1-2; D is ambiguous. V was clipped by 4 bases and J by 4 bases, with 10 bases between them. The germline V gene encodes CDR1 SGHAT and CDR2 FQDESV (reference sequence). CDR3 length: 13 amino acids. Complete variable domain (other parts from reference TRBV11-1 and TRBJ1-2): EAEVAQSPRYKITEKSQAVAFWCDPISGHATLYWYRQILGQGPELLVQFQDESVVDDSQLPKDRFSAERLKGVDSTLKIQPAELGDSAMYLCASSSGESYGYTFGSGTRLTVV.

The CDR3 reads CASSLEAGRYGYTF. CDR3 nucleotides: TGCGCCAGCAGCTTGGAGGCAGGGCGCTATGGCTACACCTTC. V gene TRBV5-1 combines with J gene TRBJ1-2, with D perhaps TRBD1 (5 bases). Germline V gene sequence: CDR1 SGHRS, CDR2 YFSETQ. The CDR3 extends over 14 amino acids. V was shortened by 0 bases and J by 4 bases, with 10 bases between the two germline ends.

The chain joins TRBV9 to TRBJ2-3, with D perhaps matching TRBD1 (6 bases). CDR3 length equals 15 residues. Germline V gene sequence: CDR1 SGDLS, CDR2 YYNGEE. V dropped 2 bases and J dropped 5 bases, with 15 bases sitting between them. CDR3 bases: TGTGCCAGCAGCGTCGGTCAGGGGATATTAGATACGCAGTATTTT. Protein product: CASSVGQGILDTQYF.

This chain uses TRBV18 with TRBJ1-3, with D possibly TRBD1 on 6 matching bases. Trimming stripped 1 base from V and 3 bases from J, with 13 bases between. Germline CDR1 and CDR2: KGHSH and LQKENI. This CDR3 region has 16 residues. This CDR3 is CASSPLPPGVGNTIYF. The CDR3 DNA sequence: TGTGCCAGCTCACCACTCCCGCCAGGGGTTGGAAACACCATATATTTT.

This sequence joins TRBV19 and TRBJ1-1; a possible D gene is TRBD1 (6 bases). This CDR3 is built from 15 residues. CDR1 is LNHDA, CDR2 SQIVND, per germline (reference sequence). V was trimmed by 10 bases and J by 0 bases, leaving 18 bases between them. The CDR3 coding sequence is TGTGCCACTCGCCCTTCAGGACAGATGAACACTGAAGCTTTCTTT. Its protein is CATRPSGQMNTEAFF.

The gene calls are TRBV27 and TRBJ1-1, with D maybe TRBD1 (6 bases). This CDR3 is built from 16 residues. The V end was cut by 5 bases, the J end by 1 base, with 17 bases between. Germline V gene lookup returns CDR1 MNHEY and CDR2 SMNVEV (reference sequence). CDR3 bases: TGTGCCAGCAGTGGGGGTCGTGGGGGCGCGAACACTGAAGCTTTCTTT. Protein: CASSGGRGGANTEAFF.

The chain combines TRBV30 with TRBJ2-3; TRBD1 agrees at 10 bases. The germline V gene has CDR1 GTSNPN and CDR2 SVGIG (reference sequence). V lost 5 bases and J lost 3; bases outside the gene matches: 2. CDR3 length equals 13 residues. The CDR3 protein is CAWGQGETDTQYF. DNA for the CDR3: TGTGCCTGGGGACAGGGGGAAACAGATACGCAGTATTTT.

The V gene is TRBV4-2, the J gene TRBJ2-3, with 10 bases matching TRBD2. CDR1 is LGHNA, CDR2 YNFKEQ, per germline. The CDR3 covers 18 residues. V dropped 5 bases and J dropped 0; count of bases not matched to a gene: 11. The CDR3 protein is CASSYGTSVGASTDTQYF. The CDR3 DNA reads as TGTGCCAGCAGCTATGGGACTAGCGTGGGGGCTAGCACAGATACGCAGTATTTT.

This chain links TRBV18 with TRBJ2-5, with D unresolved. The CDR3 totals 12 residues. Germline lookup yields CDR1 KGHSH and CDR2 LQKENI. Trimming pared 3 bases from V and 9 bases from J, leaving 11 bases between. The CDR3 DNA reads TGTGCCAGCTCACCTGACACCGAAGCCCAGTACTTC. Translating it yields CASSPDTEAQYF.

The CDR3 bases are TGTGCCAGCAGTCGGGCAGGGGCGTACGAGCAGTACTTC. Its translation: CASSRAGAYEQYF. The chain links TRBV6-5 to TRBJ2-7; possibly TRBD1 for D (6 bases). The V gene lost 5 bases and the J gene lost 4 bases, with 12 bases spanning the gap. The CDR3 contains 13 residues. Germline V CDR1 and CDR2: MNHEY, SVGAGI.

In its sample, this clone was seen once. The chain joins TRBV15 to TRBJ1-4; D gene ambiguous. The V end was cut by 0 bases, the J end by 2 bases, with 7 bases between. CDR1 is LNHNV and CDR2 is YYDKDF in the germline V gene (reference sequence). This CDR3 is 15 amino acids long. CDR3 in DNA: TGTGCCACCAGCAGAGATTTAGTGACTAATGAAAAACTGTTTTTT. Translating it yields CATSRDLVTNEKLFF.

This chain connects TRBV6-2 or TRBV6-3 to TRBJ1-5; 10 nucleotides align to TRBD1. Germline CDR1 MNHEY, CDR2 SVGEGT. The CDR3 covers 17 residues. Trimming removed 6 bases from V and 1 base from J; junction bases left unmatched: 9. Here the CDR3 reads CASRYGTGDMSNQPQHF. Here the CDR3 DNA reads TGTGCCAGCAGGTACGGGACAGGGGATATGAGCAATCAGCCCCAGCATTTT.

The V and J genes are TRBV5-1 and TRBJ2-5; possible D gene TRBD1, 5 bases. Germline V lookup: CDR1 SGHRS, CDR2 YFSETQ. This CDR3 comprises 14 residues. Trimming cost V 0 bases and J 3 bases, with 9 bases left between them. The CDR3 sequence is CASSLAVREETQYF. CDR3 nucleotides: TGCGCCAGCAGCTTGGCGGTCAGGGAAGAGACCCAGTACTTC.

V and J are TRBV6-2 or TRBV6-3 and TRBJ1-2; D is perhaps TRBD1 (6 bases). The CDR3 sequence is 18 residues long. V lost 0 bases and J lost 0, with 17 bases in between. Germline V lookup: CDR1 MNHEY, CDR2 SVGEGT. The CDR3 DNA sequence: TGTGCCAGCAGTTACTCGGGACACCCCGGACCCTCTAACTATGGCTACACCTTC. Translating gives CASSYSGHPGPSNYGYTF.

DNA of the CDR3: TGCGCCAGCACCCCGGGTTATGAGAGCTCCTACGAGCAGTACTTC. Protein sequence: CASTPGYESSYEQYF. J is TRBJ2-7 and V is TRBV5-1, with D unresolved. The germline gives CDR1 SGHRS, CDR2 YFSETQ. The CDR3 contains 15 residues. V gave up 6 bases and J gave up 0 bases, with 16 bases separating them.

V gene TRBV5-1 combines with J gene TRBJ2-2, with D possibly TRBD2 on 5 matching bases. CDR1 SGHRS and CDR2 YFSETQ come from the germline V gene. The CDR3 is 19 amino acids. Trimming took off 4 bases at V and 0 bases at J, with 22 bases between the two ends. The CDR3 DNA reads as TGCGCCAGCAGCCTGGCAAGCGGTTACAGAAACCCGAACACCGGGGAGCTGTTTTTT. The encoded protein is CASSLASGYRNPNTGELFF.

This sequence joins TRBV2 and TRBJ1-4; the D gene is possibly TRBD1 (6 bases). The CDR3 runs to 13 residues. V shed 5 bases and J shed 4 bases, with 8 bases lying between them. Germline V CDR1 and CDR2: SNHLY, FYNNEI. As DNA, the CDR3 is TGTGCCAGCAGTAGGGACATTAATGAAAAACTGTTTTTT. As protein: CASSRDINEKLFF.

The rearrangement joins TRBV19 to TRBJ2-1; D may be TRBD2 (5 bases). Trimming pared 10 bases from V and 3 bases from J, leaving 10 bases between. The germline gives CDR1 LNHDA, CDR2 SQIVND (reference sequence). This CDR3 has 12 amino acids. CDR3 loop: CATRTFYNEQFF. The CDR3 DNA reads TGTGCCACCCGGACTTTCTACAATGAGCAGTTCTTC.

This sequence joins TRBV2 and TRBJ2-7; 8 nucleotides match TRBD2. V lost 7 bases, J lost 6 bases, and 14 bases stayed unmatched. This CDR3 spans 15 amino acids. The germline V gene encodes CDR1 SNHLY and CDR2 FYNNEI. This CDR3 is CASKLTGTRFSEQYF. The DNA for the CDR3 is TGTGCCAGCAAGCTAACCGGGACTAGGTTTTCCGAGCAGTACTTC.

The rearrangement joins TRBV5-1 to TRBJ2-5; D is perhaps TRBD1 (6 bases). Trimming stripped 7 bases from V and 3 bases from J, with 22 bases between. The CDR3 length is 16 residues. Germline values: CDR1 SGHRS, CDR2 YFSETQ. The CDR3: CASDPGVGATEETQYF. CDR3 nucleotides: TGCGCCAGCGACCCAGGGGTGGGGGCGACGGAAGAGACCCAGTACTTC. The full variable domain, rest sourced from reference TRBV5-1 and TRBJ2-5, is KAGVTQTPRYLIKTRGQQVTLSCSPISGHRSVSWYQQTPGQGLQFLFEYFSETQRNKGNFPGRFSGRQFSNSRSEMNVSTLELGDSALYLCASDPGVGATEETQYFGPGTRLLVL.

This sequence joins TRBV11-2 and TRBJ1-2, with D possibly being TRBD1 (6 bases). Germline V CDR1 and CDR2: SGHAT, FQNNGV. Trimming stripped 5 bases from V and 8 bases from J, with 21 bases between. The CDR3 length is 15 residues. The CDR3 here is CASSPVGTFFAGYTF. CDR3 nucleotide sequence: TGTGCCAGCAGCCCCGTGGGGACATTCTTTGCCGGCTACACCTTC.

The rearrangement joins TRBV2 to TRBJ1-2, with unresolved D. This CDR3 has 15 amino acids. V lost 1 base, J lost 5 bases, and 14 bases lay in between. From germline, CDR1 is SNHLY and CDR2 FYNNEI. Here the CDR3 DNA reads TGTGCCAGCAGTGAAGAGTCGAGGCAGCTTTATGGCTACACCTTC. Protein product: CASSEESRQLYGYTF.

The CDR3 loop reads CASRPTPGGEKTQYF. CDR3 DNA: TGCGCCAGCAGGCCAACCCCAGGGGGAGAGAAGACCCAGTACTTC. The chain employs TRBV5-1 and TRBJ2-5; TRBD1 matches 7 bases. From germline, CDR1 is SGHRS and CDR2 YFSETQ. The V segment lost 5 bases and the J segment 6 bases; nucleotides outside the gene matches: 13. The CDR3 covers 15 residues.